What follows describes a single T cell receptor (beta chain). The antigen remains undetermined. At the deep level, the assay was run. Libraries were prepared by immunoSEQ multiplex PCR; TCRdb keeps only in-frame clonotypes and omits some of them. The sample has 600,000 or so clones, 95% seen once; the top ten hold 0.11%. This sample stems from a study of shared clonotypes between healthy human individuals. Study-wide results and limits: Of the naive CD4 clonotypes, roughly 5% were shared across four donors.

As defined, naive CD8 cells were CD45RO-negative and positively selected for CCR7, with terminally differentiated effector memory CD45RA+ cells excluded. The TCR sequence derives from a woman in her 30s in good health. The sequencing input was naive CD8+ T cells sorted from blood.

The CDR3 DNA reads as TGTGCCAGTAGTGCCCGGGGGCTAGATACGCAGTATTTT. Its protein product is CASSARGLDTQYF. This chain links TRBV19 with TRBJ2-3; D is perhaps TRBD1 or TRBD2 (6 bases each). Trimming took 5 bases from V and 5 from J, leaving 11 bases between them. Germline CDR1 LNHDA, CDR2 SQIVND (reference sequence). This CDR3 region has 13 residues.